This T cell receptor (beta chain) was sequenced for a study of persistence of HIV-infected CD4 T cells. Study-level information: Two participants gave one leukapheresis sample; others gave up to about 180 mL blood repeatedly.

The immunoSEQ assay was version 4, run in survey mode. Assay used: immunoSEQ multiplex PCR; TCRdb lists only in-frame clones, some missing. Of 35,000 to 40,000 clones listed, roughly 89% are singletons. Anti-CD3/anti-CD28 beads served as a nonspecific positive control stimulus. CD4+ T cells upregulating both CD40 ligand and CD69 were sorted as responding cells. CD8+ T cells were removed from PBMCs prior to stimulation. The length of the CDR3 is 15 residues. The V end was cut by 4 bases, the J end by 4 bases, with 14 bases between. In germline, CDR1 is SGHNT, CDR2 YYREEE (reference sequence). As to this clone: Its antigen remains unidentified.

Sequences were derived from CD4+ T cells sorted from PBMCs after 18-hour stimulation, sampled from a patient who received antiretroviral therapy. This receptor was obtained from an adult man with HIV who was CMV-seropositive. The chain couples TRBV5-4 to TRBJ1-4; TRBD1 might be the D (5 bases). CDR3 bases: TGTGCCAGCAGCCCCAGTCGGGGGGGTAATGAAAAACTGTTTTTT. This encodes CASSPSRGGNEKLFF.